This T cell receptor beta chain was sequenced for a study of preoperative IRX-2 immunotherapy in early breast cancer. Clones were read by immunoSEQ multiplex PCR, and TCRdb kept only the in-frame ones, dropping some. The sample shows about 62,000 clones, approximately 94% of them seen only once. Indicated treatment: preoperative locoregional IRX-2 cytokine immunotherapy. Preoperative locoregional IRX-2 cytokine immunotherapy was tested in the phase Ib source study. The V end lost 6 bases, the J end lost 5 bases, and 16 bases lay between the germline ends. Germline CDR1 SGHNT, CDR2 YYREEE (reference sequence). This CDR3 is 14 amino acids long.

Sample acquisition took place from a patient treated with IRX-2 immunotherapy. This rearrangement joins TRBV5-4 to TRBJ2-3; D is ambiguous. The TCR sequence derives from a human donor with breast cancer. CDR3 in amino acids: CASTLKWGRDTQYF. Here the CDR3 DNA reads TGTGCCAGCACCTTAAAGTGGGGAAGAGATACGCAGTATTTT.